This T cell receptor (beta chain) originates from a study of Graves' ophthalmopathy and Graves' hyperthyroidism. As the template, RNA transcripts were used to amplify TCR beta CDR3 regions. First-round RT-PCR employed HTBI primers, with a second-round multiplex PCR after it. One entry per CDR3 protein results from TCRdb running MiXCR on the multiplex PCR reads. This table has 350,000 to 400,000 distinct CDR3 sequences, approximately 20% appearing once. Active ophthalmopathy (CAS at least 3, NOSPECS at least 4), lasting under 3 months. Uncontrolled infections, other autoimmune diseases, pregnancy or lactation barred patients from enrollment. A diagnosis was made from clinical symptoms together with serum thyroxine, TRAb, thyroid ultrasound and orbital computed tomography. The starting material, 10 ml of fresh peripheral blood, provided the PBMCs. CDR3 size: 13 residues. Germline V CDR1 and CDR2: SGHTA, FQGNSA. Trimming stripped 5 bases from V and 6 bases from J, with 13 bases between.

This clonotype appeared many times. The receptor was derived from a woman aged 18-29 years with Graves' ophthalmopathy. The sample taken for sequencing was peripheral blood. V and J are TRBV7-2 and TRBJ1-2, with D maybe TRBD1 (5 bases). As DNA, the CDR3 is TGTGCCAGCAGCCCAGACGGGGGGAATGGCTACACCTTC. Protein sequence: CASSPDGGNGYTF.